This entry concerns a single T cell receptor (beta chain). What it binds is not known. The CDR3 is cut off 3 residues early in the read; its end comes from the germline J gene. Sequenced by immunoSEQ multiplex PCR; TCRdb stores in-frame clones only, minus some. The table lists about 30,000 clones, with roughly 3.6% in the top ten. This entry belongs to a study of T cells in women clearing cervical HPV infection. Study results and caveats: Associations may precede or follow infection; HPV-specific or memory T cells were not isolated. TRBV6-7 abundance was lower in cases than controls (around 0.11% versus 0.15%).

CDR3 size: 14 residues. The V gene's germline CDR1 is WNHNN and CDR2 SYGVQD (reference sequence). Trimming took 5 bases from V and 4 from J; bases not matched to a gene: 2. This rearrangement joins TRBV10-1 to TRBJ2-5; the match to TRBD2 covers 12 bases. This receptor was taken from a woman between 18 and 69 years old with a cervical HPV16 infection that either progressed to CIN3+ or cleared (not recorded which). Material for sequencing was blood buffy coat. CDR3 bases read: TGCGCCAGCAGTACGGGACTAGCGGGAGAGACC. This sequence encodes CASSTGLAGET. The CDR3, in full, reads CASSTGLAGETQYF.